This entry lists 26 T cell receptor beta chains sequenced from one sample in a study of cytomegalovirus exposure and HLA in healthy donors (dated by TCRdb to about 2017). Libraries were made using the immunoSEQ multiplex PCR assay. In its TCRdb copy, this immuneACCESS table keeps in-frame sequences only and misses some clones. Where compared with another copy, unresolved V genes explain less than half of these, and the others have no known cause. The sample yields tens of thousands of clones; 85% to 95% were counted once. Jointly, the top ten make up 2% to 2.5% of the sample. Material: PBMCs. The receptors shown here come from a man between 18 and 29 years old in good health and CMV-seronegative.

The CDR3: CASSSDRGEETQYF. CDR3 coding DNA: TGTGCCAGCAGCTCCGACAGGGGGGAAGAGACCCAGTACTTC. The rearrangement uses TRBV13 and TRBJ2-5, with 9 bases identical to TRBD1. J was trimmed by 3 bases and V by 4 bases; bases with no gene match: 3. CDR3 length: 14 residues. Looked up from germline, CDR1 is PRHDT and CDR2 is FYEKMQ (reference sequence).

This clone showed up just a few times. The V gene is TRBV7-2, the J gene TRBJ2-3; D perhaps matches TRBD1 (6 bases). Germline values: CDR1 SGHTA, CDR2 FQGNSA. With 2 bases removed from V and 2 bases from J, the gap between germline ends came to 11 bases. The CDR3 spans 15 residues. Here the CDR3 reads CASSLMGHDTDTQYF. The DNA for the CDR3 is TGTGCCAGCAGCTTAATGGGACACGACACAGATACGCAGTATTTT. Using reference TRBV7-2 and TRBJ2-3 for the parts outside the CDR3, the full variable domain is GAGVSQSPSNKVTEKGKDVELRCDPISGHTALYWYRQSLGQGLEFLIYFQGNSAPDKSGLPSDRFSAERTGGSVSTLTIQRTQQEDSAVYLCASSLMGHDTDTQYFGPGTRLTVL.

In this sample, this clone turned up once. This sequence joins TRBV5-8 and TRBJ2-7, with TRBD2 identical over 7 bases. This CDR3 has 19 residues. Germline V lookup: CDR1 SGHTS, CDR2 YDEGEE. Losses at the gene ends were 0 bases for V and 8 bases for J; bases not matched to a gene: 23. CDR3 residues: CASSLVRVTSLVVATKQYF. DNA for the CDR3: TGTGCCAGCAGCTTGGTCCGGGTGACTAGCCTCGTTGTCGCCACTAAGCAGTACTTC.

The genes are TRBV5-6 and TRBJ1-2; TRBD1 might be the D (6 bases). CDR1 is SGHDT and CDR2 is YYEEEE in the germline V gene. The V end was cut by 0 bases, the J end by 7 bases, with 10 bases between. The CDR3 extends over 13 amino acids. In DNA, the CDR3 is TGTGCCAGCAGCTTGGACAGGGTTGGTGGCTACACCTTC. It translates to CASSLDRVGGYTF.

The chain uses TRBV7-9 and TRBJ1-5; the D is unclear. The CDR3 sequence is 15 residues long. V lost 4 bases and J 6 bases, leaving 16 bases between the germline ends. CDR1 SEHNR and CDR2 FQNEAQ come from the germline V gene (reference sequence). CDR3 DNA: TGTGCCAGCAGCTCACCCGGGGAGTCCGGTCAGCCCCAGCATTTT. Translation: CASSSPGESGQPQHF.

The chain carries TRBV5-1 and TRBJ1-3; D is perhaps TRBD1 (5 bases). V shed 4 bases and J shed 4 bases, with 15 bases lying between them. The CDR3 runs to 15 residues. CDR1 SGHRS and CDR2 YFSETQ come from the germline V gene. CDR3 in amino acids: CASSPGGGNGNTIYF. Here the CDR3 DNA reads TGCGCCAGCAGCCCCGGCGGGGGGAACGGAAACACCATATATTTT. Full variable domain (missing parts from reference TRBV5-1 and TRBJ1-3): KAGVTQTPRYLIKTRGQQVTLSCSPISGHRSVSWYQQTPGQGLQFLFEYFSETQRNKGNFPGRFSGRQFSNSRSEMNVSTLELGDSALYLCASSPGGGNGNTIYFGEGSWLTVV.

By share, this clone ranks as medium-sized. The chain's CDR3 is CASSTSRGASYEQYF. CDR3 nucleotide sequence: TGTGCCAGCAGTACCTCCCGGGGGGCCTCCTACGAGCAGTACTTC. The chain carries TRBV28 and TRBJ2-7; D is perhaps TRBD2 (7 bases). Germline CDR1 MDHEN, CDR2 SYDVKM. The CDR3 length is 15 residues. V dropped 5 bases and J dropped 0 bases, with 14 bases sitting between them.

The chain links TRBV15 to TRBJ2-7; a weak D match, TRBD2 (6 bases). Germline V gives CDR1 LNHNV, CDR2 YYDKDF (reference sequence). The CDR3 has 17 amino acids. Trimming left V 1 base short and J 2 bases short, with 18 bases between. CDR3 sequence: CATSRVSDGRKTYEQYF. The CDR3 DNA follows: TGTGCCACCAGCAGAGTTTCTGACGGGAGAAAGACCTACGAGCAGTACTTC.

The genes are TRBV6-4 and TRBJ2-3, with a weak D call TRBD1 (5 bases). CDR1 is MRHNA, CDR2 SNTAGT, per germline. There are 13 residues in the CDR3. Trimming left V 6 bases short and J 6 bases short, with 13 bases between. This CDR3 is CASSHQGADTQYF. The CDR3 nucleotides read TGTGCCAGCAGCCACCAAGGGGCGGATACGCAGTATTTT.

V gene TRBV5-4 combines with J gene TRBJ1-1, with D possibly matching TRBD1 (6 bases). Trimming removed 4 bases from V and 7 bases from J, with 11 bases in between. CDR1 and CDR2 (germline): SGHNT, YYREEE (reference sequence). CDR3 length: 12 residues. The CDR3 region has the DNA TGTGCCAGCAGCGGAGACAGGAATGAAGCTTTCTTT. Protein sequence: CASSGDRNEAFF.

This chain connects TRBV5-1 to TRBJ2-7; 9 bases fit TRBD2. The CDR3 runs to 14 residues. The germline gives CDR1 SGHRS, CDR2 YFSETQ. V was clipped by 0 bases and J by 4 bases; unmatched bases: 2. CDR3 sequence: CASSLGLAVYEQYF. The CDR3 coding sequence is TGCGCCAGCAGCTTGGGACTAGCGGTATACGAGCAGTACTTC.

In this sample, this clone turned up once. The gene calls are TRBV6-6 and TRBJ2-3; D not resolved. The CDR3 spans 14 residues. CDR1 MNHNY and CDR2 SVGAGI come from the germline V gene (reference sequence). The ends were cut back, 7 bases at V and 0 bases at J, with 11 bases in the middle. The CDR3, as DNA: TGTGCCAGCACCAGATCCTCTAGCACAGATACGCAGTATTTT. It encodes CASTRSSSTDTQYF.

The rearrangement links TRBV5-1 to TRBJ2-1; 10 bases are a match to TRBD2. Germline V gene lookup returns CDR1 SGHRS and CDR2 YFSETQ. Germline trimming cut 4 bases from V and 7 bases from J; bases unmatched to any gene: 26. This CDR3 is 21 amino acids long. This chain's CDR3 is CASSPPSGLAGVTGDINEQFF. DNA of the CDR3: TGCGCCAGCAGCCCCCCCAGCGGGCTAGCGGGAGTTACCGGGGATATTAATGAGCAGTTCTTC.

The CDR3 protein is CASRPEGNYGYTF. The CDR3 DNA reads TGTGCCAGCAGACCGGAGGGGAACTATGGCTACACCTTC. The chain is built from TRBV6-5 and TRBJ1-2; tentative D call: TRBD1 (5 bases). The CDR3 extends over 13 amino acids. From germline, CDR1 is MNHEY and CDR2 SVGAGI. With 6 bases removed from V and 2 bases from J, the gap between germline ends came to 10 bases.

For the CDR3, the DNA is TGCGCCAGCAGCACCGGACTAGCGGGAGACGAGACCCAGTACTTC. Protein sequence: CASSTGLAGDETQYF. This chain connects TRBV5-1 to TRBJ2-5, with TRBD2 matching 13 bases. There are 15 residues in the CDR3. J was trimmed by 5 bases and V by 4 bases; bases with no gene match: 5. Germline CDR1 SGHRS, CDR2 YFSETQ. Together with reference TRBV5-1 and TRBJ2-5, the CDR3 gives the full variable domain: KAGVTQTPRYLIKTRGQQVTLSCSPISGHRSVSWYQQTPGQGLQFLFEYFSETQRNKGNFPGRFSGRQFSNSRSEMNVSTLELGDSALYLCASSTGLAGDETQYFGPGTRLLVL.

This chain joins TRBV30 and TRBJ1-1; 8 bases map to TRBD1. V gave up 7 bases and J gave up 1 base; unmatched junction bases: 5. The CDR3 runs 13 residues. Germline V CDR1 and CDR2: GTSNPN, SVGIG (reference sequence). As DNA, the CDR3 is TGTGCCTTCCGGACAGGGTCGAACACTGAAGCTTTCTTT. It is translated as CAFRTGSNTEAFF.

The genes are TRBV7-9 and TRBJ1-4, with 7 bases matching TRBD1. CDR1 SEHNR and CDR2 FQNEAQ come from the germline V gene (reference sequence). The CDR3 is 15 amino acids. The V and J ends lost 5 bases and 4 bases, in that order; junction bases with no gene match: 7. The CDR3: CASSPQGGINEKLFF. DNA of the CDR3: TGTGCCAGCAGCCCCCAAGGGGGCATTAATGAAAAACTGTTTTTT.

The chain links TRBV2 to TRBJ2-7, with no clear D. The length of the CDR3 is 11 residues. Germline lookup yields CDR1 SNHLY and CDR2 FYNNEI. Deletions cut 4 bases from V and 6 bases from J, with 7 bases between. The CDR3 bases are TGTGCCAGCAGTGTAATGTCCGAGCAGTACTTC. Translation: CASSVMSEQYF.

V is TRBV28 and J is TRBJ2-2, with 9 bases that match TRBD2. V shed 4 bases and J 6 bases; nucleotides not matched to a gene: 18. CDR1 and CDR2 from the germline V gene are MDHEN and SYDVKM. CDR3 length: 19 amino acids. CDR3 residues: CASSYPFRLAALMAGELFF. CDR3 nucleotides: TGTGCCAGCAGTTACCCCTTCCGACTAGCGGCTTTGATGGCCGGGGAGCTGTTTTTT. Based on the CDR3 plus reference TRBV28 and TRBJ2-2, the full variable domain is DVKVTQSSRYLVKRTGEKVFLECVQDMDHENMFWYRQDPGLGLRLIYFSYDVKMKEKGDIPEGYSVSREKKERFSLILESASTNQTSMYLCASSYPFRLAALMAGELFFGEGSRLTVL.

This chain links TRBV7-9 with TRBJ1-1; D possibly corresponds to TRBD1 (6 bases). Germline CDR1 and CDR2: SEHNR and FQNEAQ (reference sequence). The CDR3 is made up of 13 amino acids. V was clipped by 3 bases and J by 7 bases, with 12 bases between them. In DNA, the CDR3 is TGTGCCAGCAGCTTCGTAGGGGGTGGTGAAGCTTTCTTT. It translates to CASSFVGGGEAFF.

The chain combines TRBV6-1 with TRBJ1-2, with D possibly being TRBD1 (6 bases). V was shortened by 6 bases and J by 6 bases, with 14 bases between the two germline ends. Germline V gene data show CDR1 as MNHNS and CDR2 as SASEGT. CDR3 length: 13 residues. CDR3 DNA: TGTGCCAGCAGGGACAGTTTATCCGATGGCTACACCTTC. Protein: CASRDSLSDGYTF.

The chain links TRBV9 to TRBJ2-3, with 8 bases aligning to TRBD2. CDR1 is SGDLS, CDR2 YYNGEE, per germline. CDR3 length: 17 residues. After removal of 3 bases from V and 9 bases from J, the junction contained 18 bases not matched to a gene. Here the CDR3 reads CASSGLAGGSPEITQYF. The CDR3 DNA reads TGTGCCAGCAGCGGACTGGCGGGAGGCTCTCCTGAAATAACGCAGTATTTT.

This chain links TRBV1 with TRBJ1-2; the table's D call of TRBD1 was not tested on the DNA. TRBV1 is described as a pseudogene. The CDR3 consists of 15 residues. CDR3 coding DNA: TGCACCAGCAGCGAAGAGGGACACTCTAACTATGGCTACACCTTC. Protein product: CTSSEEGHSNYGYTF.

The chain couples TRBV5-4 to TRBJ2-5; 7 nucleotides match TRBD2. The V segment lost 3 bases and the J segment 3 bases; nucleotides outside the gene matches: 5. Germline CDR1 SGHNT, CDR2 YYREEE (reference sequence). This CDR3 region has 14 residues. The CDR3 DNA follows: TGTGCCAGCAGCTCGGGACTATATAAAGAGACCCAGTACTTC. Translating gives CASSSGLYKETQYF.

The chain links TRBV10-1 to TRBJ1-1; D remains ambiguous. V shed 6 bases and J shed 3 bases, with 11 bases lying between them. The CDR3 is 13 residues long. Germline CDR1 is WNHNN and CDR2 is SYGVQD (reference sequence). For the CDR3, the DNA is TGCGCCAGCAGCAGAAACATGGACACTGAAGCTTTCTTT. It is translated as CASSRNMDTEAFF.

V gene TRBV27 combines with J gene TRBJ1-2, with 8 nucleotides matching TRBD1. With 4 bases clipped from V and 6 bases from J, the junction kept 7 bases outside the gene matches. Germline loops: CDR1 MNHEY, CDR2 SMNVEV (reference sequence). CDR3 length: 14 amino acids. The CDR3 here is CASSSPQGADGYTF. The CDR3 DNA sequence: TGTGCCAGCAGTTCCCCCCAGGGGGCGGATGGCTACACCTTC.